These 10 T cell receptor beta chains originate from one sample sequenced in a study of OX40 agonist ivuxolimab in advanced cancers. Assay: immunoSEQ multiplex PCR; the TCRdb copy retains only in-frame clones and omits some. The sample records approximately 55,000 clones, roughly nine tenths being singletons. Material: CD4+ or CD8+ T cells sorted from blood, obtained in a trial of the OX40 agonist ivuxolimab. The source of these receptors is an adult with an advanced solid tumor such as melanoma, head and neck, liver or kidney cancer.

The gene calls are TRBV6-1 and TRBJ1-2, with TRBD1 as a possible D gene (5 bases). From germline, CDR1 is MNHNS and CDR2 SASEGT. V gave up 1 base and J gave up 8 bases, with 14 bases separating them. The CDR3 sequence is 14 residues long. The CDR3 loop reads CASSEGRGSWGYTF. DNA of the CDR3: TGTGCCAGCAGTGAAGGGAGGGGATCCTGGGGCTACACCTTC.

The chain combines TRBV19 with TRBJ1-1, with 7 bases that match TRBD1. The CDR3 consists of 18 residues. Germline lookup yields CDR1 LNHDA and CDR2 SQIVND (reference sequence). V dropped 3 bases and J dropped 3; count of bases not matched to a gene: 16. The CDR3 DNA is TGTGCCAGTAGTATTACATCCGGCGACAGGGTGTTTTACACTGAAGCTTTCTTT. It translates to CASSITSGDRVFYTEAFF. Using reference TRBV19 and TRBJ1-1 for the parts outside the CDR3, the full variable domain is DGGITQSPKYLFRKEGQNVTLSCEQNLNHDAMYWYRQDPGQGLRLIYYSQIVNDFQKGDIAEGYSVSREKKESFPLTVTSAQKNPTAFYLCASSITSGDRVFYTEAFFGQGTRLTVV.

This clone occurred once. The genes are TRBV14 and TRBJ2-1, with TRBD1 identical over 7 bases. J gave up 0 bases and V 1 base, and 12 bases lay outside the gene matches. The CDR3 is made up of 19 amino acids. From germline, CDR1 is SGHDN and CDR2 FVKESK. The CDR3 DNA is TGTGCCAGCAGCCAAGTGGGGGACAGAGGGGACACCTCCTACAATGAGCAGTTCTTC. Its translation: CASSQVGDRGDTSYNEQFF.

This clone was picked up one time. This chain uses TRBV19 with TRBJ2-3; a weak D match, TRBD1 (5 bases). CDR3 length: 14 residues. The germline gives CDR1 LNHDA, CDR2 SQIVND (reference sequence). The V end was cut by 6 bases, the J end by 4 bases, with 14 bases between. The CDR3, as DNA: TGTGCCAGTAGCGATTCAGGGTTGGCAGATACGCAGTATTTT. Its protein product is CASSDSGLADTQYF.

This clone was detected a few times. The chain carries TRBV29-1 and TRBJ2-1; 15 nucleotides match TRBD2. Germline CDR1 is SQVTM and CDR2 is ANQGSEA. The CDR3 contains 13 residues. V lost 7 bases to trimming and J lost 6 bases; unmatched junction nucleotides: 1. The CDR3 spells CSEGLAGGNEQFF. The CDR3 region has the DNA TGCAGCGAGGGACTAGCGGGAGGCAATGAGCAGTTCTTC.

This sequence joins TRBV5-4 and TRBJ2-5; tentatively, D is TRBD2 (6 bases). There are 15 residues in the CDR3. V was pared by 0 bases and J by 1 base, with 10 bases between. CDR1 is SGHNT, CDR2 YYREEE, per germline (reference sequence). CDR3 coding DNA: TGTGCCAGCAGCTTGGGGTTTAGCGGCCAAGAGACCCAGTACTTC. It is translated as CASSLGFSGQETQYF.

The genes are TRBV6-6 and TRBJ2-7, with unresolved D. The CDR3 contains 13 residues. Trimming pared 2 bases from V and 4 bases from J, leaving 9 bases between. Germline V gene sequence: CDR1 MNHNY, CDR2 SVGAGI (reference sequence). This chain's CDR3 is CASSYRLSYEQYF. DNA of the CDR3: TGTGCCAGCAGTTACAGACTGAGTTACGAGCAGTACTTC.

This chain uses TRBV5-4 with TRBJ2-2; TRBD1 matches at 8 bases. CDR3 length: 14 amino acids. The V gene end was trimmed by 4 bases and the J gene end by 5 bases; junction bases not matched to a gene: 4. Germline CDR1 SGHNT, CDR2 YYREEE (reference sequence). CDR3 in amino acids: CASSQDRATGELFF. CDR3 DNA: TGTGCCAGCAGCCAGGACAGGGCGACCGGGGAGCTGTTTTTT.

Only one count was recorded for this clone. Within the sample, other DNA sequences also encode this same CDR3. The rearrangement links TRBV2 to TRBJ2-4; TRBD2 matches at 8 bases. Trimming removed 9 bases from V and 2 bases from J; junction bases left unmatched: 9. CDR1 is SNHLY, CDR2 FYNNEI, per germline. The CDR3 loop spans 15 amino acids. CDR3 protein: CASREIAGPKNIQYF. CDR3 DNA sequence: TGTGCCAGTAGGGAAATAGCGGGGCCCAAAAACATTCAGTACTTC.

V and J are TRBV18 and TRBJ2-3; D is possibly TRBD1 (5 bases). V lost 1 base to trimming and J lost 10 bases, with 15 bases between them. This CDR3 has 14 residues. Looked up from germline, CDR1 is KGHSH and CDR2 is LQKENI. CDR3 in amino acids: CASSPQKGQSAQYF. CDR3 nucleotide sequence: TGTGCCAGCTCACCACAAAAAGGACAATCGGCGCAGTATTTT.